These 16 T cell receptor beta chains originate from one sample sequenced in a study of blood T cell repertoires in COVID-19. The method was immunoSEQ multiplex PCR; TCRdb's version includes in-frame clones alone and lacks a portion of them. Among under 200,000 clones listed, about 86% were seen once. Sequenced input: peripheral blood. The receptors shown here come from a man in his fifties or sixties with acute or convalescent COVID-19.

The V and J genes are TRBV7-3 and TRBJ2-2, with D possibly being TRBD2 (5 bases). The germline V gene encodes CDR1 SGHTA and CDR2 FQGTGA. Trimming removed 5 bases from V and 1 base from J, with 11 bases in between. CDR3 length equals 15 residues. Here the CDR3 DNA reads TGTGCCAGCAGCCCAAGCAGCGGGAACACCGGGGAGCTGTTTTTT. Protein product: CASSPSSGNTGELFF.

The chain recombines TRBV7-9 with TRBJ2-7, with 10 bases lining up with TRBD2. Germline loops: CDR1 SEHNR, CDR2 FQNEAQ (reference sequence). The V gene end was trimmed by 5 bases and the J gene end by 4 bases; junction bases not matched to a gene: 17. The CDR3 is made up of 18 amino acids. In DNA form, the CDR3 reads TGTGCCAGCAGCCGTTTTCACGGCCTAGCGGGAGAACGGTACGAGCAGTACTTC. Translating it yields CASSRFHGLAGERYEQYF.

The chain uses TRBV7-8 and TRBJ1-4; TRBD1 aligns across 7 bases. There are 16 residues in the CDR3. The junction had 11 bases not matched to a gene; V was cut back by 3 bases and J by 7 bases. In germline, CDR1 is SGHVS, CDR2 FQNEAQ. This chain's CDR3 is CASSFGYRGSGEKLFF. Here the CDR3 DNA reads TGTGCCAGCAGCTTCGGATACAGGGGATCTGGTGAAAAACTGTTTTTT.

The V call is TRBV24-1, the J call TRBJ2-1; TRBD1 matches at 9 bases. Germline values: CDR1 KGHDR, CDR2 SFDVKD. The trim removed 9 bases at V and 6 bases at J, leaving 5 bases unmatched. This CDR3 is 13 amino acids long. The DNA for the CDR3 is TGTGCCACCTCGGGACAGGGAGTCAATGAGCAGTTCTTC. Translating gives CATSGQGVNEQFF.

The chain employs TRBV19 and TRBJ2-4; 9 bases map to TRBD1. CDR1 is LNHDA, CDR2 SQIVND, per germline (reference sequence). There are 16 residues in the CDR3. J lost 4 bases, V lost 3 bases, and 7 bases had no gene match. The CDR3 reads CASSILQGTGKNIQYF. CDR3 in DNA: TGTGCCAGTAGTATCTTGCAAGGGACAGGGAAAAACATTCAGTACTTC. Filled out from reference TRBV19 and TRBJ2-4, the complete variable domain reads DGGITQSPKYLFRKEGQNVTLSCEQNLNHDAMYWYRQDPGQGLRLIYYSQIVNDFQKGDIAEGYSVSREKKESFPLTVTSAQKNPTAFYLCASSILQGTGKNIQYFGAGTRLSVL.

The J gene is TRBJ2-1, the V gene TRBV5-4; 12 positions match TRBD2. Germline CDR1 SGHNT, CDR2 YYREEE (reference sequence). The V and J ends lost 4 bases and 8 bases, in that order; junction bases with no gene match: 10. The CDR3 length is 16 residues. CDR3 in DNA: TGTGCCAGCAGCCACTACCTAGCGGGAGGGTCGGATGAGCAGTTCTTC. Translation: CASSHYLAGGSDEQFF. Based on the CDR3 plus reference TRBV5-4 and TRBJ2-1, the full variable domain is ETGVTQSPTHLIKTRGQQVTLRCSSQSGHNTVSWYQQALGQGPQFIFQYYREEENGRGNFPPRFSGLQFPNYSSELNVNALELDDSALYLCASSHYLAGGSDEQFFGPGTRLTVL.

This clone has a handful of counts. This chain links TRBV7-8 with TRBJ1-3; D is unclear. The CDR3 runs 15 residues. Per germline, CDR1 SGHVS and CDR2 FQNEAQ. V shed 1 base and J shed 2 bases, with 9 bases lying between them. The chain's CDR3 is CASSLVVTTGNTIYF. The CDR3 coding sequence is TGTGCCAGCAGCTTAGTGGTCACTACTGGAAACACCATATATTTT.

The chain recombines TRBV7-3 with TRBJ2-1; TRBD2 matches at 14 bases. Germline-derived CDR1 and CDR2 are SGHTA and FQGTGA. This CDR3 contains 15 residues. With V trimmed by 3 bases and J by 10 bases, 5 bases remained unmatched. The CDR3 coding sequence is TGTGCCAGCAGCTTGGGACTAGCGGGAGTAGGAGAGCAGTTCTTC. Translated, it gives CASSLGLAGVGEQFF.

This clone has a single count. CDR3 sequence reads: CASSQDASGLSYEQYF. The CDR3 coding sequence is TGTGCCAGCAGCCAAGATGCGAGCGGGTTGTCCTACGAGCAGTACTTC. The chain combines TRBV4-2 with TRBJ2-7; TRBD2 is a possible D gene (6 bases). CDR1 LGHNA and CDR2 YNFKEQ come from the germline V gene. This CDR3 has 16 residues. The ends were cut back, 0 bases at V and 1 base at J, with 13 bases in the middle.

The CDR3: CASSSLAGGPNEQFF. CDR3 sequence (DNA): TGTGCCAGCAGCTCCTTAGCGGGAGGGCCCAATGAGCAGTTCTTC. This sequence joins TRBV5-6 and TRBJ2-1; TRBD2 matches at 11 bases. The junction had 5 bases not matched to a gene; V was cut back by 3 bases and J by 6 bases. Germline V CDR1 and CDR2: SGHDT, YYEEEE. This CDR3 is built from 15 residues.

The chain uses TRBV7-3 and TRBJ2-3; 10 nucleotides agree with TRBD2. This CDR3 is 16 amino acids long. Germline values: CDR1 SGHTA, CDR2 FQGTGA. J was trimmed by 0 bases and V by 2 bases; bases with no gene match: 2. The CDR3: CASSLSAGGSTDTQYF. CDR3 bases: TGTGCCAGCAGCTTATCAGCGGGGGGGAGCACAGATACGCAGTATTTT. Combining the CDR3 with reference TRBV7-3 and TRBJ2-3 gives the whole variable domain GAGVSQTPSNKVTEKGKYVELRCDPISGHTALYWYRQSLGQGPEFLIYFQGTGAADDSGLPNDRFFAVRPEGSVSTLKIQRTERGDSAVYLCASSLSAGGSTDTQYFGPGTRLTVL.

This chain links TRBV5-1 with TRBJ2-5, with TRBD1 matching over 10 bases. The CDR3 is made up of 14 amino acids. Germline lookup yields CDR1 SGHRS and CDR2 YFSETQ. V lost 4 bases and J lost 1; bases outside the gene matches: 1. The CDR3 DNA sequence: TGCGCCAGCAGCCGGACAGGGGGCCAAGAGACCCAGTACTTC. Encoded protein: CASSRTGGQETQYF.

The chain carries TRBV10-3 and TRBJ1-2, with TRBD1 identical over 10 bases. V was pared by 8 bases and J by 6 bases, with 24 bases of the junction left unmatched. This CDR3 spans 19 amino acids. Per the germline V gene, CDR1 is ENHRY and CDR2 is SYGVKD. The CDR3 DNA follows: TGTGCCATCGGTTCAAGTCCCGGGACAGGGGACGTTGGTCAAGATGGCTACACCTTC. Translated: CAIGSSPGTGDVGQDGYTF.

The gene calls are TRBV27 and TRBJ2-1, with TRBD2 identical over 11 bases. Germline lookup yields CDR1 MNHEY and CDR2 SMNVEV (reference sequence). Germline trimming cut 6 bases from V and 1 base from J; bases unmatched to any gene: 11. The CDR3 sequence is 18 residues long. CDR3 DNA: TGTGCCAGCAGCCGCTACCCCCCTAGCGGGAGGTCCTACAATGAGCAGTTCTTC. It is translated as CASSRYPPSGRSYNEQFF.

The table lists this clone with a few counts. The DNA for the CDR3 is TGTGCCACCAGCAGAGATCTGGGAAGCAGGGCGGGAGGGCAAAGAGATACGCAGTATTTT. It encodes CATSRDLGSRAGGQRDTQYF. The chain combines TRBV15 with TRBJ2-3; 9 bases are shared with TRBD2. Losses at the gene ends were 0 bases for V and 5 bases for J; bases not matched to a gene: 18. CDR1 is LNHNV and CDR2 is YYDKDF in the germline V gene (reference sequence). The CDR3 has 20 amino acids.

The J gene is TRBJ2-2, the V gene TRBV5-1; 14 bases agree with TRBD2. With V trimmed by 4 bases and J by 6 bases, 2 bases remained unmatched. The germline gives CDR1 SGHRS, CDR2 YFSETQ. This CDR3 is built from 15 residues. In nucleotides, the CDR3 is TGCGCCAGCAGCCGACTAGCGGGAGGGGCCGGGGAGCTGTTTTTT. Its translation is CASSRLAGGAGELFF. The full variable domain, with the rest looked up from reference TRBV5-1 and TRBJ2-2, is KAGVTQTPRYLIKTRGQQVTLSCSPISGHRSVSWYQQTPGQGLQFLFEYFSETQRNKGNFPGRFSGRQFSNSRSEMNVSTLELGDSALYLCASSRLAGGAGELFFGEGSRLTVL.